The entry below gives a single T cell receptor beta chain sequence along with its context. Generated by immunoSEQ multiplex PCR, the TCRdb table keeps only in-frame clones and is missing some. The sample records about 310,000 clones, about 90% being singletons. The sample comes from a study of blood T cell repertoires in COVID-19. Deletions cut 0 bases from V and 5 bases from J, with 10 bases between. The CDR3 runs 14 residues. Germline CDR1 SNHLY, CDR2 FYNNEI. This TCR derives from a woman aged 45-65 years who had recovered from COVID-19. The sample was peripheral blood. This sequence joins TRBV2 and TRBJ1-1, with no clear D. The CDR3 loop reads CASSEALRGTEAFF. Written as DNA, the CDR3 is TGTGCCAGCAGTGAAGCGCTTCGAGGGACTGAAGCTTTCTTT.